One and the same sample provided the 6 T cell receptor beta chains below, sequenced in a study of blood T cell repertoires in COVID-19. Clones were read by immunoSEQ multiplex PCR, and TCRdb kept only the in-frame ones, dropping some. Of around 220,000 clones in the sample, 70% to 90% are singletons; the top ten hold nearly 7.5%. The sequenced sample was PBMCs or T cells enriched from blood (not recorded which). The origin of the receptors is a woman in her thirties or forties with acute COVID-19.

To note about this clone: It may be a read error: a sequence one base away is much more abundant. Other DNA sequences in this specimen translate into the identical CDR3. The CDR3 loop is CASSDSSGGADTQYF. The CDR3 DNA reads TGTGCCAGCAGTGACTCTAGCGGGGGGGCAGATACGCAGTATTTT. The chain has TRBV6-4 and TRBJ2-3; the match to TRBD2 covers 11 bases. CDR3 length: 15 amino acids. Germline V lookup: CDR1 MRHNA, CDR2 SNTAGT. The J segment lost 4 bases and the V segment lost 0 bases, leaving 0 bases of the junction unmatched.

The V call is TRBV9, the J call TRBJ2-2; D not certain. CDR1 SGDLS and CDR2 YYNGEE come from the germline V gene. The V gene lost 4 bases and the J gene lost 3 bases, with 10 bases spanning the gap. This CDR3 spans 14 amino acids. The CDR3 sequence is CASSPAGHTGELFF. Here the CDR3 DNA reads TGTGCCAGCAGCCCCGCTGGGCACACCGGGGAGCTGTTTTTT.

The chain recombines TRBV7-9 with TRBJ1-5; TRBD1 matches 10 bases. CDR3 length: 15 residues. The germline CDR1 and CDR2 sequences are SEHNR and FQNEAQ (reference sequence). The V gene end was trimmed by 1 base and the J gene end by 5 bases; junction bases not matched to a gene: 2. DNA of the CDR3: TGTGCCAGCAGCTTAGAGGGACAGGGGTATCAGCCCCAGCATTTT. It is translated as CASSLEGQGYQPQHF.

This sequence joins TRBV11-2 and TRBJ2-3; 9 bases align to TRBD1. The CDR3 contains 18 residues. The germline V gene has CDR1 SGHAT and CDR2 FQNNGV. V lost 3 bases to trimming and J lost 1 base; unmatched junction nucleotides: 11. The CDR3 reads CASSLIIPQGAGTDTQYF. The CDR3 DNA reads as TGTGCCAGCAGCTTGATCATCCCACAGGGGGCCGGCACAGATACGCAGTATTTT.

J is TRBJ2-7 and V is TRBV3-1 (or the pseudogene TRBV3-2), with 10 bases lining up with TRBD1. The trim removed 0 bases at V and 6 bases at J, leaving 5 bases unmatched. This CDR3 is built from 15 residues. CDR1 and CDR2 from the germline V gene are LGHDT and YNNKEL (reference sequence). In DNA form, the CDR3 reads TGTGCCAGCAGCCAAGATTCAGGGACAGGGGCCGAGCAGTACTTC. Translated, it gives CASSQDSGTGAEQYF.

This clone has only a few counts. The chain employs TRBV2 and TRBJ1-1, with TRBD1 matching 7 bases. Germline trimming cut 3 bases from V and 4 bases from J; bases unmatched to any gene: 8. Per the germline V gene, CDR1 is SNHLY and CDR2 is FYNNEI. The CDR3 extends over 15 amino acids. Here the CDR3 DNA reads TGTGCCAGCAGTGATGCAACAGGGGTTGGCACTGAAGCTTTCTTT. It translates to CASSDATGVGTEAFF.